The text below deals with one T cell receptor beta chain. This clonotype was picked up many times. No cognate antigen has been identified for it. No base quality values were provided; no much bigger clone lies one nucleotide off. This entry comes from a study of molecular identifiers for immune sequencing clone quantification (dated by TCRdb to 2017 to 2018). In terms of the full investigation: For a replicate experiment, the RNA from either around 20,000 or 100,000 naive CD8 T cells was divided into five aliquots, and four of those aliquots went on to sequencing. This methods study benchmarked molecular-identifier clustering-based TCR repertoire sequencing (MIDCIRS) and TCR RNA copy counting, using CD8 T cells to do so. The full study reports these points: The naive libraries included spiked-in Jurkat TCR RNA (roughly nine copies' worth), and this Jurkat TCR RNA is not part of the donor repertoire. In CMV-specific effector cells, over 97% of molecules were held by clones above 20 RNA copies, whereas under 1% of molecules were held by such clones in naive cells. Highly expanded clone sizes could be underestimated because identical TCR molecules may share a barcode. Modeling estimated about 2.8 recovered TCR RNA copies per cell, compared with about 9.8 by digital PCR, which implies roughly 27% capture efficiency. When barcode sub-clustering was omitted, TCR diversity was inflated by chimeric consensus sequences, with chimeras reaching as high as 47%. A single cell's worth of spiked-in Jurkat TCR RNA was reported detectable even among 750,000 to 1,000,000 naive CD8 T cells.

Libraries were made using PCR. Sequenced on an Illumina HiSeq 4000. Bulk TCR libraries were made following a previously described method, with the TCR primers given in Table S5. Purification of total RNA was performed with the Qiagen AllPrep DNA/RNA kit. Reads from multiple sequencing runs of the same library were pooled before analysis. The paper's processing steps were these. Reads were retained only if the reads had an exact TCR constant sequence, and the retained reads were trimmed to 150 nt and grouped according to their 12-nt molecular barcodes. Reads in each barcode group were sub-clustered using a 15% Levenshtein threshold, and a quality-weighted consensus sequence was built for each RNA molecule. Non-functional sequences were excluded, and lower-count sequences lying one edit away from another sequence were also excluded. On the basis of fitting two negative binomial distributions, barcode sub-clusters with fewer than 20% of the maximum read count were discarded. The public reads were reanalyzed by TCRdb: fastp trimming at Q25, MiXCR alignment, in-frame beta chains only. Under each unique CDR3 protein, matching rows form one entry showing the most common genes and DNA. What appears here as the V and J calls and clone size reflects TCRdb's work, not the paper's. For this sample there are about 320,000 distinct CDR3 sequences; about 21% appear just once. The top ten clones comprise about 0.79% of the sample.

Libraries of naive CD8 T cells were built from around 20,000 to 1,000,000 sorted cells, with 10%, 30% or 50% of the purified RNA used. Naive CD8 T cells were FACS-sorted as CD8+CD4-CCR7+CD45RA+ on a BD FACSAria II into RLT Plus buffer. Detection sensitivity was tested by spiking Jurkat RNA equal to some 11 TCR copies' worth into samples containing about 20,000-1,000,000 naive CD8 T cells. CD8 T cells were enriched with RosetteSep CD8+ T Cell Enrichment Cocktail and Ficoll-Paque, followed by ACK red cell lysis. V drops 8 bases and J drops 1 base, leaving 8 bases in between. The CDR3 sequence holds 12 residues, the cysteine and phenylalanine included. The sequence is cut down to CDR3 DNA, 36 bases in frame from base 1. From the germline V gene (reference sequence), CDR1 is SEHNR and CDR2 is FQNEAQ.

The chain couples TRBV7-9 to TRBJ2-5; TRBD1 might be the D gene, on 5 matching bases. The sequencing sample was made of naive CD8+ T cells from blood, with Jurkat cell RNA spiked in. What this sample's cell subset or site label stands for: FACS-sorted CD8+CD4-CCR7+CD45RA+ naive T cells. This clonotype was obtained from a human donor in good health. Some libraries in this study had Jurkat cell RNA spiked in. CDR3 sequence: CASLGLQETQYF. The nucleotides read TGTGCCAGCCTGGGGCTCCAAGAGACCCAGTACTTC.